These T cell receptor beta chains were read from a single sample in a study of T cell repertoires in cytomegalovirus infection. TCRdb reprocessed the reads via MiXCR and lists one record per CDR3 protein. This table holds a few hundred thousand distinct CDR3 sequences, about 26% found once. The sequenced sample consisted of PBMCs. These receptors were obtained from a human donor in good health (CMV status not recorded). Some clones in this sample may be carry-over from other donors' samples. Both conserved end residues are trimmed from each CDR3.

TRBJ2-2	TRBV12-3/TRBV12-4	ASSRAGTRYDGELF
TRBJ2-3	TRBV28	ASTAPGGQTDTQY
TRBJ2-2	TRBV11-3	ASSPGADKNTGELF
TRBJ1-1	TRBV28	ASSRISRNTEAF
TRBJ1-4	TRBV7-2	ASSRGGGDEKLF
TRBJ2-2	TRBV10-3	AIRSDRGPNTGELF
TRBJ1-3	TRBV7-8	ASSGVLSGNTIY
TRBJ2-1	TRBV20-1	SARDPAHNEQF
TRBJ2-7	TRBV18	ASSPGQGSFYEQY
TRBJ2-1	TRBV7-6	ASSLTKDYNEQF
TRBJ1-2	TRBV6-5	ASSYTKQGNYGYT
TRBJ1-4	TRBV28	ALGGPNEKLF
TRBJ2-1	TRBV7-9	ASSLGEWEQF
TRBJ2-5	TRBV11-2	ATSRGSETQY
TRBJ2-1	TRBV11-2	ASSLDGSGSPYNEQF
TRBJ1-4	TRBV7-9	ASRSAGTANEKLF
TRBJ1-1	TRBV10-2	ASQQGNTEAF
TRBJ2-7	TRBV12-3/TRBV12-4	ASSSDRGIHEQY
TRBJ2-1	TRBV7-9	ASSQLRDPGGDEQF
TRBJ2-3	TRBV4-3	ASSQETSGSTDTQY
TRBJ2-1	TRBV7-6	ASSSDVLNDEQF
TRBJ1-4	TRBV15	ATRAGGAGEKLF
TRBJ2-3	TRBV5-6	ASSFRLLGGTPTDTQY
TRBJ2-7	TRBV7-3	ASSATGTVNEQY